This note documents a single TCR beta chain sequence. Deletions cut 4 bases from V and 6 bases from J, with 17 bases between. The germline gives CDR1 MDHEN, CDR2 SYDVKM. CDR3 length: 15 residues. These data belong to a study of blood T cell repertoires in COVID-19. Study details: Material from acute and convalescent COVID-19 was sourced from the United States, Italy and Spain. Nucleic acid was either cDNA or gDNA, and it came from T cells, B-cell-depleted T cells, or PBMCs.

In the authors' methods: Amplification of reference gene primers provided the estimated nucleated cell counts. Method: immunoSEQ multiplex PCR; TCRdb's copy keeps in-frame clones and lacks some. The DNA gave D and trimming, while V, J and clone size come from that table. The data hold about 120,000 clones, with around 86% observed a single time. The TCR originated in a woman in her 70s with acute or convalescent COVID-19. This rearrangement joins TRBV28 to TRBJ2-3, with D maybe TRBD1 (6 bases). The material sequenced was peripheral blood. The CDR3 here is CASSSPGAGSDTQYF. CDR3 nucleotide sequence: TGTGCCAGCAGTTCCCCAGGGGCAGGTTCGGATACGCAGTATTTT.